The subject of this entry is one TCR beta chain. Positively selected for CCR7, the CD45RO-negative cells used as naive CD8 cells excluded terminally differentiated effector memory CD45RA+ cells. All participating donors were Caucasian adults from Nashville, Tennessee. These data come from a study of shared clonotypes between healthy human individuals. V trimming: 8 bases; J trimming: 0 bases; junction bases outside the gene matches: 5. CDR3 length equals 14 residues. Per the germline V gene, CDR1 is SQVTM and CDR2 is ANQGSEA. Replicate PCRs from sorted subsets contained roughly 190 ng DNA, which is tens of thousands of T cell genomes. Data came from immunoSEQ multiplex PCR; TCRdb stores just in-frame clones and leaves some out. The sample has around 2.1 million clones; 85% to 95% are singletons.

The sequenced material came from naive CD8+ T cells from PBMCs. The sequence was collected from a man younger than 35 in good health. Some clones in this sample may be carry-over from other donors' samples. The chain joins TRBV29-1 to TRBJ2-1; 9 bases align to TRBD2. CDR3 DNA: TGCAGCCTCTATAGCGGGAGCTCCTACAATGAGCAGTTCTTC. Translation: CSLYSGSSYNEQFF.